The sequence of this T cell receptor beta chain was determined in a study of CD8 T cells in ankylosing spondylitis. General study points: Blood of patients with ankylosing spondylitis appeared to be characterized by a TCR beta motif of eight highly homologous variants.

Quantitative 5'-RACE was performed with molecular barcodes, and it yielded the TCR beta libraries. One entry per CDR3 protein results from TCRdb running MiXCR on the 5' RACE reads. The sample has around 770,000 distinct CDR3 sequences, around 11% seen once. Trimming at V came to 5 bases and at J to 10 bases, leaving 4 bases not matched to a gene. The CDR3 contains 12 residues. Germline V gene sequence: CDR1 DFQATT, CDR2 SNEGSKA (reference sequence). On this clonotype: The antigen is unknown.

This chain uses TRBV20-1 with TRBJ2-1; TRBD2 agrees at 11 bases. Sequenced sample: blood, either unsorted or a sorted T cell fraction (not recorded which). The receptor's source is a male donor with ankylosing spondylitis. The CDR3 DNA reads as TGCAGTGCTTATCCTAGCGGGAGGGAGCAGTTCTTC. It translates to CSAYPSGREQFF.